This T cell receptor (beta chain) is from a study of CD8+ T cells in alopecia areata. The overall study: Tofacitinib was taken orally by treated patients, and the dose was 5 to 10 mg twice daily. General study results and limits: Across lesional scalp, and particularly alopecia totalis/universalis, clonality surpassed that of normal scalp.

J was trimmed by 4 bases and V by 0 bases; bases with no gene match: 7. Germline V gene sequence: CDR1 SGHVS, CDR2 FQNEAQ. CDR3 length: 16 residues. Specimens obtained from alopecia areata patients comprised lesional scalp punch biopsies and peripheral blood. Isolated RNA was reverse transcribed into cDNA used as the sequencing template. Clones were sequenced by immunoSEQ multiplex PCR, and TCRdb holds only the in-frame ones, with some missing. The table includes approximately 54,000 clones, over 95% detected once. Regarding this clone: Antigen unknown.

The TCR comes from a human donor with alopecia areata. The source was CD8+ T cells sorted from blood, collected at week 0. This sequence joins TRBV7-8 and TRBJ2-7; TRBD1 matches 9 bases. CDR3 coding DNA: TGTGCCAGCAGCTTAGCTACCGGGACAGGGAATTACGAGCAGTACTTC. This translates into CASSLATGTGNYEQYF.